This T cell receptor (beta chain) came from a study of CD8 T cells in ankylosing spondylitis. In this sample, this clonotype turned up a few times. V gave up 3 bases and J gave up 2 bases; unmatched junction bases: 13. Per the germline V gene, CDR1 is LGHDT and CDR2 is YNNKEL (reference sequence). CDR3 length: 18 residues. TCRdb re-analysed the 5' RACE reads in MiXCR, keeping a single row per CDR3 protein. The data show about 200,000 distinct CDR3 sequences, with roughly 25% seen just once and approximately 6.6% held by the top ten. Input material: blood, either unsorted or a sorted T cell fraction (not recorded which). This clonotype originated in a male donor with ankylosing spondylitis or in good health (not recorded which). The rearrangement uses TRBV3-1 and TRBJ2-3; the match to TRBD2 covers 8 bases. The CDR3, as DNA: TGTGCCAGCAGCCAGCCAGGCCAAGCTAGCGGGTACACAGATACGCAGTATTTT. This codes for CASSQPGQASGYTDTQYF.